Sequencing of this T cell receptor (beta chain) was carried out in a study of T-cell memory formation after mild COVID-19. For the study at large: Among the donors, TCR clusters were largely specific to each donor. Study-level points and caveats: The study found balanced CD4/CD8 in clones contracting day 15 to 85 and a CD4+ lean in later expanders. Some clones that responded turned up in pre-infection memory, which suggests that cross-reactive memory joined in.

V lost 2 bases, J lost 0 bases, and 12 bases stayed unmatched. Germline V gene lookup returns CDR1 SEHNR and CDR2 FQNEAQ (reference sequence). The CDR3 extends over 18 amino acids. A remark on this clonotype: No antigen is known for it.

TCRdb reprocessed the 5' RACE reads via MiXCR and lists one record per CDR3 protein. The table shows 130,000 to 150,000 distinct CDR3 sequences, with roughly 6.2% occurring only once. The sequenced sample consisted of PBMCs or a T cell subset sorted from them (not recorded which). The genes are TRBV7-9 and TRBJ1-1; 7 nucleotides align to TRBD1. This sequence originates from an adult woman who had mild COVID-19 (a few samples of this study predate the infection). Cell type and time point are not known. This CDR3 is CASSLTGRGPLMNTEAFF. The CDR3 bases are TGTGCCAGCAGCTTAACGGGTAGGGGGCCCCTTATGAACACTGAAGCTTTCTTT.